These T cell receptor beta chains were read from a single sample in a study of beta chain features in type 1 diabetes. Assay: immunoSEQ multiplex PCR; the TCRdb copy retains only in-frame clones and omits some. The repertoire holds some 150,000 clones, with 11% as singletons. The specimen sequenced was central memory CD4+ T cells from blood. These receptors originate from a man aged 18 to 29 in good health. Each CDR3 is given with its conserved first and last residue. D genes are given only for firm matches. Expanded clones get a size class; other rows say once, few or many, or leave the size out.

clone_size,j_call,d_call,v_call,cdr3_nt,cdr3_aa
.,TRBJ1-2,.,TRBV28,TGTGCCAGCACTCAACTCGACGGAGGTTATGGCTACACCTTC,CASTQLDGGYGYTF
.,TRBJ1-5,.,TRBV7-2,TGTGCCAGCAGTCCTCCCGGGGGGGCTAATCAGCCCCAGCATTTT,CASSPPGGANQPQHF
.,TRBJ2-5,.,TRBV5-4,TGTGCCAGTTCGGGGGTGCAAGAGACCCAGTACTTC,CASSGVQETQYF
.,TRBJ2-2,TRBD1,TRBV7-8,TGTGCCAGCAGCCCGACAGGGACGAGCACCGGGGAGCTGTTTTTT,CASSPTGTSTGELFF
.,TRBJ2-7,TRBD1,TRBV5-1,TGCGCCAGCAGCGCCGGGGACAGGGTCCTCTACGAGCAGTACTTC,CASSAGDRVLYEQYF
.,TRBJ1-1,.,TRBV28,TGTGCCAGCAGCCCGGGGGCGCGCGGGCCCCGTGAAGCTTTCTTT,CASSPGARGPREAFF
many,TRBJ2-5,TRBD1,TRBV28,TGTGCCAGCAGTCCAATACAGGGGGCTGGAGAGACCCAGTACTTC,CASSPIQGAGETQYF
.,TRBJ2-5,.,TRBV25-1,TGTGCCAGCAGTGAAGGATCGCGGCCGGCCCCGTACTTC,CASSEGSRPAPYF
.,TRBJ2-1,.,TRBV7-2,TGTGCCAGCAGCTCAGGGGTGGGGGCCTTAAGCTCCTACAATGAGCAGTTCTTC,CASSSGVGALSSYNEQFF
many,TRBJ2-2,.,TRBV29-1,TGCAGCGTTGAAGGGGGGTCTAACACCGGGGAGCTGTTTTTT,CSVEGGSNTGELFF
few,TRBJ1-2,.,TRBV28,TGTGCCAGCAGTCTCCGACCTTATGGCTACACCTTC,CASSLRPYGYTF
many,TRBJ2-3,.,TRBV15,TGTGCCACCAAAGGCGGGAAGAGCACAGATACGCAGTATTTT,CATKGGKSTDTQYF
.,TRBJ2-3,.,TRBV5-1,TGCGCCAGCAGAACGGGAACGAGCACAGATACGCAGTATTTT,CASRTGTSTDTQYF
.,TRBJ2-5,TRBD1,TRBV7-9,TGTGCCAGCAGCCGGGACAGAGGGACCCAGTACTTC,CASSRDRGTQYF
.,TRBJ1-3,.,TRBV5-1,TGCGCCAGCAGCCCAGGGACAACGCTCGGAAACACCATATATTTT,CASSPGTTLGNTIYF
few,TRBJ2-7,.,TRBV6-5,TGTGCCAGCAGGACGGGAGCTACCTCCTACGAGCAGTACTTC,CASRTGATSYEQYF
few,TRBJ2-7,.,TRBV10-3,TGTGCCATCAGTGAGTCGACGGGGACCTACGAGCAGTACTTC,CAISESTGTYEQYF
.,TRBJ1-2,.,TRBV20-1,TGCAGTGCTATCGCCCGGGGTGGCTACACCTTC,CSAIARGGYTF
few,TRBJ1-2,TRBD1,TRBV29-1,TGCAGCGTTGAGGTAGACAGGGGGTCGGGCTACACCTTC,CSVEVDRGSGYTF
few,TRBJ2-5,TRBD2,TRBV18,TGTGCCAGCTCACCAATCGCGGCATCGGAGAATGGACTAGTGTACTTC,CASSPIAASENGLVYF
.,TRBJ1-3,.,TRBV4-1,TGCGCCAGCAGCCAAGAAGGGAACACCATATATTTT,CASSQEGNTIYF
few,TRBJ1-1,.,TRBV11-2,TGTGCCAGCAGCTTAGATCTGGGAGTACCTCGGGGAGCTTTCTTT,CASSLDLGVPRGAFF
.,TRBJ2-5,TRBD1,TRBV18,TGTGCCAGCTCACCGACAGGGGGGAGAGAGACCCAGTACTTC,CASSPTGGRETQYF
.,TRBJ1-5,TRBD1,TRBV7-9,TGTGCGGACAGGGGTAATCAGCCCCAGCATTTT,CADRGNQPQHF
.,TRBJ1-6,TRBD1,TRBV5-1,TGCGCCAGCAGCCCGACAGGGTCCGGAAATAATTCACCCCTCCACTTT,CASSPTGSGNNSPLHF
few,TRBJ1-1,.,TRBV2,TGTGCCAGCAGGGCGGACCAGAACACTGAAGCTTTCTTT,CASRADQNTEAFF
.,TRBJ1-2,.,TRBV29-1,TGCAGCGTTGAGGGCAGAAATTCTAACTATGGCTACACCTTC,CSVEGRNSNYGYTF
.,TRBJ1-1,.,TRBV5-1,TGCGCCAGCAGCTTGTTTGGGTCGAGTCAGGGAGTCTCTGAAGCTTTCTTT,CASSLFGSSQGVSEAFF
.,TRBJ2-7,.,TRBV28,TGTGCCAGCAGTCCGGGACAAAAAGGTTCCTACGAGCAGTACTTC,CASSPGQKGSYEQYF
.,TRBJ2-1,TRBD1,TRBV19,TGTGCCAGTAGTATTCGGGACAGGGGCGTCCATGAGCAGTTCTTC,CASSIRDRGVHEQFF
.,TRBJ1-5,.,TRBV5-1,TGCGCCAGCAGTCAGGACACGGGGAGGCAGCCCCAGCATTTT,CASSQDTGRQPQHF
few,TRBJ2-7,.,TRBV7-9,TGTGCCAGCAGCTTAGGGGGACAAGGTTACGAGCAGTACTTC,CASSLGGQGYEQYF
few,TRBJ2-7,.,TRBV14,TGTGCCAGCAGCCACCAGCCTCGATCCTACGAGCAGTACTTC,CASSHQPRSYEQYF
few,TRBJ2-5,.,TRBV10-3,TGTGCCATCAAGGGAGTACCATGGGAGACCCAGTACTTC,CAIKGVPWETQYF
.,TRBJ2-4,.,TRBV14,TGTGCCAGCAGCCAAGACAGGGCGCGGGACATTCAGTACTTC,CASSQDRARDIQYF
few,TRBJ2-5,.,TRBV7-8,TGTGCCAGCAGCTTGGAGACCCAGTACTTC,CASSLETQYF
.,TRBJ1-2,.,TRBV20-1,TGCAGTGCTAGAGACAGCTACACCTTC,CSARDSYTF
many,TRBJ2-5,TRBD2,TRBV6-6,TGTGCCAGCAGCCCTAGCGGGAGATACCAAGAGACCCAGTACTTC,CASSPSGRYQETQYF
.,TRBJ2-7,.,TRBV7-6,TGTGCCAGCAGCCCGTTAAATGGGGGTCTCTACGAGCAGTACTTC,CASSPLNGGLYEQYF
many,TRBJ2-7,.,TRBV7-9,TGTGCCAGCAGCTCGGGTTACGACGAGCAGTACTTC,CASSSGYDEQYF
.,TRBJ2-1,.,TRBV2,TGTGCCAGCAGTGTCTCAGCCCGCAATGAGCAGTTCTTC,CASSVSARNEQFF
.,TRBJ2-2,.,TRBV9,TGTGCCAGCAGCCCCCCCTCAGGGCCGAACACCGGGGAGCTGTTTTTT,CASSPPSGPNTGELFF
.,TRBJ2-1,TRBD2,TRBV9,TGTGCCAGCAGCGTCCCAGCGGGGGGGCCGCTGAATGAGCAGTTCTTC,CASSVPAGGPLNEQFF
.,TRBJ1-3,.,TRBV4-3,TGCGCCAGCAGCCAACTACTGGGGATGGAAGGAAACACCATATATTTT,CASSQLLGMEGNTIYF
.,TRBJ2-7,TRBD1,TRBV4-3,TGCGCCAGCAGCCAAGAACACAGGGGGTACGAGCAGTACTTC,CASSQEHRGYEQYF
few,TRBJ1-4,.,TRBV4-1,TGCGCCAGCAGCCATCCAGTTGCAACTAATGAAAAACTGTTTTTT,CASSHPVATNEKLFF
.,TRBJ2-7,.,TRBV6-1,TGTGCCAGCAGTTCCTCCGGGGACGAGCAGTACTTC,CASSSSGDEQYF
.,TRBJ1-2,.,TRBV9,TGTGCCAGCAGTCAGGGGCGTAACTATGGCTACACCTTC,CASSQGRNYGYTF
few,TRBJ1-4,.,TRBV5-1,TGCGCCAGCAGCTTGGACGGATACAATGAAAAACTGTTTTTT,CASSLDGYNEKLFF
few,TRBJ2-3,.,TRBV29-1,TGCAGCGGTCACGATAATACGCAGTATTTT,CSGHDNTQYF
.,TRBJ2-3,TRBD2,TRBV7-2,TGTGCCAGCAGCCAAAGGACTAGCGGGGTAATAGATACGCAGTATTTT,CASSQRTSGVIDTQYF
few,TRBJ2-3,.,TRBV9,TGTGCCAGCTCCCTAGGGGGCACAGATACGCAGTATTTT,CASSLGGTDTQYF
.,TRBJ2-5,.,TRBV6-5,TGTGCCAGCAGTTACTCGAACAGAGAAGAGACCCAGTACTTC,CASSYSNREETQYF
few,TRBJ1-2,.,TRBV7-2,TGTGCCAGCAGCTTAAAGAACGGGGGTAGCTATGGCTACACCTTC,CASSLKNGGSYGYTF